This TCR beta chain came from a study of cytomegalovirus exposure and HLA in healthy donors. On this clone itself: The target antigen is unknown.

Primers for the PCR totalled 60 Vbeta and 13 Jbeta. The table came from immunoSEQ multiplex PCR; TCRdb's copy has only in-frame clones and leaves some out. The table has roughly 200,000 clones, around 78% seen once. Study results and limitations: Some V segments, TRBV6-2 and TRBV6-3 among them, were indistinguishable and were therefore excluded.

The CDR3 contains 15 residues. Germline CDR1 is SGHRS and CDR2 is YFSETQ. The trim removed 1 base at V and 8 bases at J, leaving 6 bases unmatched. The sample comprised PBMCs. The sequence came from a man aged 30 to 39 in good health and CMV-seronegative. The chain couples TRBV5-1 to TRBJ2-1; 10 bases are a match to TRBD2. CDR3 region: CASSLLAGVSDEQFF. CDR3 bases: TGCGCCAGCAGCTTGCTAGCGGGAGTTAGCGATGAGCAGTTCTTC.